This record looks at one TCR beta chain sequence and its context. Its antigen is still unknown. Donors counted as nominally healthy when sampled, yet unrecorded immune exposures were likely. In the PCR, 60 Vbeta and 13 Jbeta primers were used. The repertoire was sequenced with immunoSEQ multiplex PCR; TCRdb's copy has only in-frame clones and lacks some. The sample shows some 120,000 clones, around 8.5% of them seen only once. This entry comes from a study of cytomegalovirus exposure and HLA in healthy donors. Study-level results: Among CMV-associated TCR beta chains, most appeared HLA-restricted in a later analysis. As immune exposure information, only CMV serostatus was available. Roughly uniform sequencing depth across donors was assumed, possibly incorrectly.

Source material: PBMCs. The clonotype originates from a man between 40 and 49 years old in good health and CMV-seronegative.

The CDR3 DNA follows: TGTGCCTGGAGGGAGGGGAGGAACACTGAAGCTTTCTTT. Protein sequence: CAWREGRNTEAFF. The V gene is TRBV30, the J gene TRBJ1-1; D may be TRBD1 (5 bases). The germline V gene encodes CDR1 GTSNPN and CDR2 SVGIG (reference sequence). The CDR3 sequence is 13 residues long. The V and J ends lost 3 bases and 1 base respectively, with 9 bases between them.